The rows below give T cell receptor beta chains drawn from one sample of a study of spatial heterogeneity in lung cancer. In TCRdb, the 5' RACE reads were re-called with MiXCR into one record per CDR3 protein. This sample carries 20,000 to 30,000 distinct CDR3 sequences, roughly 10% of them seen once, and the ten largest clones take approximately 8%. Sequenced material: lung tumor tissue, taken at surgery. Receptors originate from a male donor with early-stage non-small cell lung cancer. The CDR3 runs from the conserved cysteine through the conserved F or W. D genes are given only for firm matches. Expanded clones are given a class, and other clones once, few, many or no size at all.

>many|.|TRBV9
CASSVAPAYEQYF
>many|.|TRBV5-1
CASSFGGQRYEQYF
>many|.|TRBV7-2
CASSLLGELYNEQFF
>many|.|TRBV28
CATGLSTDTQYF
>medium-sized|.|TRBV12-3/TRBV12-4
CASSSPDRGYEQYF
>many|.|TRBV5-8
CAIPERGLKNIQYF
>many|.|TRBV3-1
CASSLTVGRGAQETQYF
>many|TRBD2|TRBV4-2
CASSTSGGTDTQYF
>few|.|TRBV7-9
CASSLTQNTEAFF
>few|.|TRBV15
CATSRDTVRGETQYF
>medium-sized|TRBD1|TRBV2
CASTDRVAYEQYF
>many|TRBD2|TRBV27
CAIRLAGAVNEQYF
>many|.|TRBV5-1
CASSLRGTSTDTQYF
>medium-sized|TRBD2|TRBV5-1
CASSLAGLAGGRSYNEQFF
>few|.|TRBV3-1
CASSQLLGANTGELFF
>medium-sized|.|TRBV7-6
CASSLASSWGEETQYF
>many|TRBD2|TRBV20-1
CSARVSSGGAGSYNEQFF
>many|.|TRBV5-1
CASSLGTLPYEQYF
>many|.|TRBV5-3
CARSLRPEGTGELFF
>many|.|TRBV10-3
CAISEQGLDQPQHF
>.|TRBD1|TRBV14
CASSQLGTGGHEQYF
>.|.|TRBV21-1
CASSKWDSQGSTDTQYF
>once|TRBD1|TRBV6-1
CASRSGTGDTGELFF
>few|TRBD2|TRBV7-3
CASSWGLAGVGDTQYF
>many|.|TRBV29-1
CSARPRGNEQFF
>many|TRBD1|TRBV20-1
CSAYRGDTQYF
>.|.|TRBV4-2
CASRLQGYTEAFF
>many|.|TRBV7-8
CASSRGAVKNIQYF
>medium-sized|.|TRBV28
CASSSAGTVNTEAFF
>few|.|TRBV7-2
CASSSTPGATGELFF
>few|TRBD1|TRBV15
CATSSRAGGSSPLHF
>.|TRBD1|TRBV14
CASSPSGTGPEKLFF
>few|.|TRBV6-5
CASSRRALGGEQFF
>.|.|TRBV7-9
CASSRTGVLYPTEQYF
>many|.|TRBV5-6
CASSLLGRGNSPLHF
>many|.|TRBV9
CASSVGGAGEKLFF
>many|TRBD1|TRBV28
CASSLPSGTGDEKLFF
>.|.|TRBV5-1
CASSWLADSADTQYF
>many|TRBD2|TRBV15
CATSRGGTSNSYEQYF
>many|.|TRBV20-1
CSATPGPGKETQYF
>.|.|TRBV7-8
CASSPLVGSPLHF
>many|.|TRBV9
CASSVDGDNSPLHF
>many|.|TRBV18
CASSPRPENTEAFF
>.|TRBD2|TRBV28
CASSETSGRYEQYF
>many|.|TRBV7-8
CASSLESYTNEKLFF
>many|TRBD2|TRBV4-3
CASSARLAGGEQYF
>many|.|TRBV7-2
CASSLGRGSGTQETQYF
>few|TRBD1|TRBV2
CASRPDRGGEKLFF
>few|TRBD1|TRBV3-1
CASSQTGGSDQPQHF
>many|.|TRBV28
CASSLRGTGELFF
>few|.|TRBV20-1
CSARGRETQYF
>few|.|TRBV28
CASSFGQLDQPQHF
>few|.|TRBV27
CASSLKRTYNEQFF
>many|.|TRBV4-1
CASSQAGAVLTF
>many|.|TRBV6-2/TRBV6-3
CASRTGENEQYF
>many|TRBD1|TRBV5-5
CASRHDRASYEQYF
>.|TRBD1|TRBV28
CASSSGQQNEKLFF
>many|.|TRBV28
CASSYSGAQETQYF